Below, 22 T cell receptor beta chains from the same sample are listed, as sequenced in a study of T cell responses to AZD1222 COVID-19 vaccine. Assay used: immunoSEQ multiplex PCR; TCRdb lists only in-frame clones, some missing. Of some 160,000 clones in the sample, about nine tenths were seen once. This specimen was peripheral blood, taken on day 0 of AZD1222 vaccination. These TCRs come from an adult in good health.

The rearrangement joins TRBV6-1 to TRBJ1-1; a possible D gene is TRBD1 (6 bases). The V gene's germline CDR1 is MNHNS and CDR2 SASEGT. The V and J ends lost 4 bases and 6 bases respectively, with 27 bases between them. The CDR3 has 18 amino acids. The DNA of the CDR3 is TGTGCCAGCAGTGTAGGTGGGACAAGTTTTCGTGGTCGGCCTGAAGCTTTCTTT. Its protein is CASSVGGTSFRGRPEAFF.

The chain combines TRBV12-3 or TRBV12-4 with TRBJ1-2; TRBD1 aligns across 7 bases. The CDR3 consists of 13 residues. J lost 7 bases, V lost 3 bases, and 5 bases had no gene match. CDR3 residues: CASSFRQGSGYTF. CDR3 nucleotide sequence: TGTGCCAGCAGTTTCCGACAGGGCTCTGGCTACACCTTC.

The chain uses TRBV19 and TRBJ2-7; weak D call: TRBD1 (5 bases). Germline V CDR1 and CDR2: LNHDA, SQIVND (reference sequence). Trimming removed 2 bases at V and 2 bases at J, with 13 bases between. The CDR3 extends over 15 amino acids. CDR3 loop: CASSIKDTSPYEQYF. The CDR3 DNA is TGTGCCAGTAGTATAAAGGACACATCCCCCTACGAGCAGTACTTC.

This chain links TRBV19 with TRBJ1-4, with D possibly being TRBD1 (6 bases). V was shortened by 5 bases and J by 10 bases, with 17 bases between the two germline ends. Germline CDR1 and CDR2: LNHDA and SQIVND (reference sequence). The CDR3 loop spans 14 amino acids. The DNA of the CDR3 is TGTGCCAGTAGTCGCCGACAGGCCGACCGAAAACTGTTTTTT. Amino acids: CASSRRQADRKLFF.

The chain carries TRBV7-9 and TRBJ1-1; 9 positions agree with TRBD1. V trimming: 5 bases; J trimming: 3 bases; junction bases outside the gene matches: 7. Germline V CDR1 and CDR2: SEHNR, FQNEAQ (reference sequence). The CDR3 loop spans 15 amino acids. CDR3 coding DNA: TGTGCCAGCAGCCCGGACAGGGGACGGTACACTGAAGCTTTCTTT. Translated: CASSPDRGRYTEAFF.

The chain combines TRBV6-4 with TRBJ1-3; D ambiguous. The CDR3 runs 13 residues. In germline, CDR1 is MRHNA, CDR2 SNTAGT. V shed 5 bases and J shed 2 bases, with 7 bases lying between them. CDR3 sequence: CASSQQAGNTIYF. DNA of the CDR3: TGTGCCAGCAGTCAGCAGGCTGGAAACACCATATATTTT.

This clone was observed a single time. The chain uses TRBV5-4 and TRBJ1-1; D might be TRBD1 (5 bases). The CDR3 is 14 amino acids. Trimming left V 1 base short and J 7 bases short, with 14 bases between. Germline CDR1 reads SGHNT; CDR2 reads YYREEE (reference sequence). In DNA, the CDR3 is TGTGCCAGCAGCTTGCCGGGGGATTACAGTGAAGCTTTCTTT. The encoded protein is CASSLPGDYSEAFF. The full variable domain, rest sourced from reference TRBV5-4 and TRBJ1-1, is ETGVTQSPTHLIKTRGQQVTLRCSSQSGHNTVSWYQQALGQGPQFIFQYYREEENGRGNFPPRFSGLQFPNYSSELNVNALELDDSALYLCASSLPGDYSEAFFGQGTRLTVV.

In nucleotides, the CDR3 is TGTGCCAGCAGCGGACGAGCGAACACCGGGGAGCTGTTTTTT. Protein: CASSGRANTGELFF. The chain uses TRBV9 and TRBJ2-2; unclear D gene. Trimming removed 3 bases at V and 0 bases at J, with 6 bases between. The CDR3 has 14 residues. Looked up from germline, CDR1 is SGDLS and CDR2 is YYNGEE.

The chain employs TRBV19 and TRBJ1-5; TRBD1 might be the D (6 bases). The CDR3 runs 15 residues. The germline CDR1 and CDR2 sequences are LNHDA and SQIVND (reference sequence). V lost 1 base, J lost 6 bases, and 13 bases lay in between. This CDR3 is CASSIVGGRSQPQHF. The CDR3 bases are TGTGCCAGTAGTATAGTAGGGGGGCGCAGTCAGCCCCAGCATTTT.

V and J are TRBV14 and TRBJ1-1; the match to TRBD1 covers 9 bases. The CDR3 is 14 residues long. Looked up from germline, CDR1 is SGHDN and CDR2 is FVKESK. After removal of 4 bases from V and 1 base from J, the junction contained 1 base not matched to a gene. The CDR3 coding sequence is TGTGCCAGCAGCCCGGGACAGGGGAACACTGAAGCTTTCTTT. This gives the protein CASSPGQGNTEAFF.

The rearrangement uses TRBV5-1 and TRBJ1-1; 8 bases line up with TRBD1. V lost 0 bases, J lost 9 bases, and 7 bases stayed unmatched. Germline lookup yields CDR1 SGHRS and CDR2 YFSETQ. This CDR3 is built from 14 residues. The CDR3 here is CASSLADRGWKAFF. The CDR3 DNA reads TGCGCCAGCAGCTTGGCCGACAGGGGCTGGAAAGCTTTCTTT.

V gene TRBV18 combines with J gene TRBJ2-7, with TRBD2 as a possible D gene (6 bases). This CDR3 spans 14 amino acids. V lost 4 bases, J lost 3 bases, and 13 bases lay in between. The germline V gene has CDR1 KGHSH and CDR2 LQKENI. The CDR3 DNA reads as TGTGCCAGCTCACGAGCGGAGGGTCGCTACGAGCAGTACTTC. As protein: CASSRAEGRYEQYF.

The chain couples TRBV6-6 to TRBJ2-5; weak D call: TRBD2 (6 bases). This CDR3 contains 13 residues. V was cut by 2 bases and J by 5 bases, with 9 bases left in between. In germline, CDR1 is MNHNY, CDR2 SVGAGI (reference sequence). CDR3 coding DNA: TGTGCCAGCAGTTACGGGGGGAGGGAGACCCAGTACTTC. Translation gives CASSYGGRETQYF.

The CDR3 loop reads CASSEPALARYGYTF. For the CDR3, the DNA is TGCGCCAGCAGTGAGCCTGCCCTGGCGCGGTATGGCTACACCTTC. V is TRBV10-2 and J is TRBJ1-2; no reliable D call. Germline CDR1 and CDR2: WSHSY and SAAADI. The CDR3 runs to 15 residues. V lost 2 bases and J 5 bases, leaving 15 bases between the germline ends.

This chain links TRBV7-9 with TRBJ2-7; 9 positions match TRBD2. The CDR3 covers 15 residues. Germline-derived CDR1 and CDR2 are SEHNR and FQNEAQ (reference sequence). V gave up 2 bases and J gave up 7 bases; unmatched junction bases: 9. The CDR3 here is CASSLSGGGAREQYF. CDR3 nucleotides: TGTGCCAGCAGCTTATCAGGCGGGGGGGCGAGGGAGCAGTACTTC.

The chain joins TRBV2 to TRBJ2-7; D possibly corresponds to TRBD1 (5 bases). The CDR3 runs 15 residues. Trimming took off 6 bases at V and 0 bases at J, with 15 bases between the two ends. Looked up from germline, CDR1 is SNHLY and CDR2 is FYNNEI. CDR3 nucleotide sequence: TGTGCCAGCAGGTTTGACAGCACGGCCTCCTACGAGCAGTACTTC. It yields the protein CASRFDSTASYEQYF.

V gene TRBV5-1 combines with J gene TRBJ2-1; D gene uncertain. The V gene's germline CDR1 is SGHRS and CDR2 YFSETQ. The CDR3 contains 15 residues. Between the trimmed V and J ends, which lost 1 base and 6 bases, there was a span of 14 bases. The CDR3 DNA reads TGCGCCAGCAGCTTGACGAGTGGGCACGCCAATGAGCAGTTCTTC. Protein: CASSLTSGHANEQFF.

V and J are TRBV5-4 and TRBJ1-4; D is perhaps TRBD1 (5 bases). The CDR3 extends over 13 amino acids. V was shortened by 1 base and J by 8 bases, with 9 bases between the two germline ends. In germline, CDR1 is SGHNT, CDR2 YYREEE (reference sequence). In DNA, the CDR3 is TGTGCCAGCAGCTTGATGCAGGGAGAAAAACTGTTTTTT. Translation: CASSLMQGEKLFF.

The rearrangement joins TRBV19 to TRBJ1-5; no firm D call. This CDR3 is 12 amino acids long. Trimming removed 8 bases at V and 2 bases at J, with 7 bases between. Per the germline V gene, CDR1 is LNHDA and CDR2 is SQIVND (reference sequence). DNA of the CDR3: TGTGCCAGTGCAGCGGGCAATCAGCCCCAGCATTTT. It translates to CASAAGNQPQHF.

The V gene is TRBV4-3, the J gene TRBJ2-7; the D gene could be TRBD1 or TRBD2 (5 bases each). The germline CDR1 and CDR2 sequences are LGHNA and YSLEER. V was shortened by 4 bases and J by 4 bases, with 14 bases between the two germline ends. CDR3 length equals 14 residues. This CDR3 is CASSPGTTGYEQYF. The DNA of the CDR3 is TGCGCCAGCAGCCCCGGGACCACGGGATACGAGCAGTACTTC.

The chain is built from TRBV3-1 (or the pseudogene TRBV3-2) and TRBJ1-1, with D uncertain. Trimming pared 6 bases from V and 5 bases from J, leaving 16 bases between. CDR3 length equals 14 residues. Germline CDR1 LGHDT, CDR2 YNNKEL (reference sequence). In nucleotides, the CDR3 is TGTGCCAGCAGTCGAGTTGCTGTAGGGACTGAAGCTTTCTTT. This translates into CASSRVAVGTEAFF.

The chain recombines TRBV7-3 with TRBJ2-1; the match to TRBD2 covers 7 bases. V lost 0 bases to trimming and J lost 5 bases; unmatched junction nucleotides: 7. Germline CDR1 is SGHTA and CDR2 is FQGTGA. There are 16 residues in the CDR3. The CDR3, as DNA: TGTGCCAGCAGCTTAACGATGGCGGGAGCTCACAATGAGCAGTTCTTC. Amino acids: CASSLTMAGAHNEQFF.